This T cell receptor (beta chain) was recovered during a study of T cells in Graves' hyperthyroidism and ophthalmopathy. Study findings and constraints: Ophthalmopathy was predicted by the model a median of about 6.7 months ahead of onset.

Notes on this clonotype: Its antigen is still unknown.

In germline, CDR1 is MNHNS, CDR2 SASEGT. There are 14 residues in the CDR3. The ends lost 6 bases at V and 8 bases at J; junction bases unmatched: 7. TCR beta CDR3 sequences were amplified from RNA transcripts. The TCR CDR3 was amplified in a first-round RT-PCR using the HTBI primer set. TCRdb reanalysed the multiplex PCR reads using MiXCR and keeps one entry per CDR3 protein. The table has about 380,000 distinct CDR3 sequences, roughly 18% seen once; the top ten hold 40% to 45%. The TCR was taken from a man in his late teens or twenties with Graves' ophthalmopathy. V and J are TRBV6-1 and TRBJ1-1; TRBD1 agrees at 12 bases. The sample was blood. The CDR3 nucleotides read TGTGCCAGCAGCCGGGACAGGGGGCAGTTGGAAGCTTTCTTT. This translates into CASSRDRGQLEAFF.